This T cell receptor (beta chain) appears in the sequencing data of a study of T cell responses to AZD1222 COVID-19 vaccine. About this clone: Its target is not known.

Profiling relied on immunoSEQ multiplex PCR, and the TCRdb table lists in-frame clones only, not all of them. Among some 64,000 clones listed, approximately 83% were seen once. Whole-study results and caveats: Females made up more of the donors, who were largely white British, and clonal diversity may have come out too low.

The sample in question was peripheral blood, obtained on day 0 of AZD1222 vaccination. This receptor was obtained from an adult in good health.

CDR3 sequence (DNA): TGTGCCAGCTCACCATCGACAGGGGGCGATGGCTACACCTTC. Its translation: CASSPSTGGDGYTF. J is TRBJ1-2 and V is TRBV18, with 10 bases lining up with TRBD1. The CDR3 is 14 amino acids. The trim removed 2 bases at V and 6 bases at J, leaving 3 bases unmatched. Per the germline V gene, CDR1 is KGHSH and CDR2 is LQKENI.